This T cell receptor (beta chain) came from a study of cytomegalovirus exposure and HLA in healthy donors. In the study overall: Earlier findings included roughly 120 million unique TCR beta sequences obtained from 150 million to 200 million T cells. HLA-typed donors were the source of approximately 88 million unique TCRs held in an early data release.

In the PCR, 60 Vbeta and 13 Jbeta primers were used. The protocol was immunoSEQ multiplex PCR, while the TCRdb copy is restricted to in-frame clones and leaves out a portion. The repertoire holds more than 95,000 clones, about 75% seen once, with 4.5% to 7% in the top ten. This clone was observed a single time. Its specificity is unknown. Findings and caveats of the study: In an earlier analysis, in fewer than 700 donors, most V segments appeared productive either ~87% or ~30% of the time. More than 150 TCR beta chains were listed as cytomegalovirus-associated.

CDR3 size: 14 residues. CDR1 is SEHNR and CDR2 is FQNEAQ in the germline V gene (reference sequence). Trimming removed 5 bases from V and 8 bases from J; junction bases left unmatched: 8. The chain employs TRBV7-9 and TRBJ1-2; 10 bases line up with TRBD1. The source material was PBMCs. The source is a man aged 55 to 70 in good health and CMV-seropositive. CDR3 sequence (DNA): TGTGCCAGCAGCCTCCCTGGACAGGGGGACGGCTACACCTTC. Encoded protein: CASSLPGQGDGYTF.